This paragraph covers one T cell receptor (beta chain) sequence. Antigen unknown. CDR3 length: 14 residues. V was trimmed by 4 bases and J by 3 bases, leaving 10 bases between them. Per the germline V gene, CDR1 is LGHDT and CDR2 is YNNKEL (reference sequence). This specimen comes from a study of identical twins. Regarding the study as a whole: Alpha sequences out of frame and shared by twins had excess low generation probability. Sequences that were beta out-of-frame showed weaker excess twin sharing.

TCRdb re-called the 5' RACE reads with MiXCR, one entry per CDR3 protein. The sample has 1.5 million to 2 million distinct CDR3 sequences; around 33% are singletons. Sequencing input: cord blood. This sequence was found in a newborn girl in good health. The chain has TRBV3-1 and TRBJ1-3; D remains unclear. Here the CDR3 DNA reads TGTGCCAGCAGCCCCGTCGACTATGGAAACACCATATATTTT. It encodes CASSPVDYGNTIYF.